Listed below are T cell receptor beta chains from one sample, sequenced in a study of regulatory dendritic cells for organ transplantation. The table came from immunoSEQ multiplex PCR; TCRdb's copy has only in-frame clones and leaves some out. Among 25,000 to 30,000 clones listed, nearly 80% were seen once. Sample: memory CD4+ T cells from blood. The source is a human donor in good health. CDR3s include the opening cysteine and the closing phenylalanine or tryptophan. The D gene is left open where the match is weak. Not all rows give a size; the values are once, few, many and, for expanded clones, a class.

clone size: few
J gene: TRBJ2-3
D gene: -
V gene: TRBV29-1
CDR3 protein: CSVEAAGLTDTQYF
CDR3 DNA: TGCAGCGTTGAGGCGGCGGGATTGACAGATACGCAGTATTTT

clone size: -
J gene: TRBJ2-5
D gene: -
V gene: TRBV7-8
CDR3 protein: CASSVGDSQETQYF
CDR3 DNA: TGTGCCAGCAGCGTAGGGGACTCTCAAGAGACCCAGTACTTC

clone size: -
J gene: TRBJ2-5
D gene: -
V gene: TRBV7-2
CDR3 protein: CASSLSTVQETQYF
CDR3 DNA: TGTGCCAGCAGCTTATCAACAGTACAAGAGACCCAGTACTTC

clone size: -
J gene: TRBJ2-2
D gene: -
V gene: TRBV4-2
CDR3 protein: CASSQEPGRNTGELFF
CDR3 DNA: TGTGCCAGCAGCCAAGAGCCGGGGAGGAACACCGGGGAGCTGTTTTTT

clone size: -
J gene: TRBJ1-3
D gene: -
V gene: TRBV28
CDR3 protein: CASSLAGVDTIYF
CDR3 DNA: TGTGCCAGCAGTTTAGCAGGGGTGGACACCATATATTTT

clone size: -
J gene: TRBJ1-1
D gene: -
V gene: TRBV10-2
CDR3 protein: CASSEVIGSPNTEAFF
CDR3 DNA: TGCGCCAGCAGTGAGGTCATAGGTTCCCCTAACACTGAAGCTTTCTTT

clone size: -
J gene: TRBJ2-3
D gene: -
V gene: TRBV27
CDR3 protein: CATIGTKQGTDTQYF
CDR3 DNA: TGTGCCACCATCGGGACCAAGCAGGGCACAGATACGCAGTATTTT

clone size: -
J gene: TRBJ1-1
D gene: -
V gene: TRBV28
CDR3 protein: CASRLMNTEAFF
CDR3 DNA: TGTGCCAGCAGATTAATGAACACTGAAGCTTTCTTT

clone size: -
J gene: TRBJ1-2
D gene: -
V gene: TRBV6-1
CDR3 protein: CASSEAGPYYGYTF
CDR3 DNA: TGTGCCAGCAGTGAAGCGGGGCCCTACTATGGCTACACCTTC

clone size: -
J gene: TRBJ2-3
D gene: -
V gene: TRBV11-2
CDR3 protein: CASSLKGGSTDTQYF
CDR3 DNA: TGTGCCAGCAGCTTAAAGGGAGGTAGCACAGATACGCAGTATTTT

clone size: -
J gene: TRBJ1-6
D gene: -
V gene: TRBV6-5
CDR3 protein: CASSSQPGHYNSPLHF
CDR3 DNA: TGTGCCAGCAGTTCCCAGCCGGGACATTATAATTCACCCCTCCACTTT

clone size: -
J gene: TRBJ1-4
D gene: -
V gene: TRBV11-2
CDR3 protein: CASSLMTDNEKLFF
CDR3 DNA: TGTGCCAGCAGCTTAATGACGGATAATGAAAAACTGTTTTTT

clone size: -
J gene: TRBJ2-3
D gene: -
V gene: TRBV7-9
CDR3 protein: CASTRGLADTQYF
CDR3 DNA: TGTGCCAGCACCCGGGGGCTGGCAGATACGCAGTATTTT

clone size: -
J gene: TRBJ2-1
D gene: -
V gene: TRBV5-4
CDR3 protein: CASSRSSSGSYNEQFF
CDR3 DNA: TGTGCCAGCAGCCGGTCGTCTAGTGGGTCCTACAATGAGCAGTTCTTC

clone size: -
J gene: TRBJ1-1
D gene: -
V gene: TRBV18
CDR3 protein: CASSPGSATEAFF
CDR3 DNA: TGTGCCAGCTCACCTGGCTCAGCTACTGAAGCTTTCTTT

clone size: -
J gene: TRBJ2-3
D gene: -
V gene: TRBV28
CDR3 protein: CAISSPGGGLADTQYF
CDR3 DNA: TGTGCCATCTCAAGTCCCGGGGGAGGCTTAGCGGATACGCAGTATTTT

clone size: -
J gene: TRBJ2-5
D gene: -
V gene: TRBV5-1
CDR3 protein: CASSSMDGEGKETQYF
CDR3 DNA: TGCGCCAGCAGCTCTATGGACGGCGAGGGAAAAGAGACCCAGTACTTC

clone size: -
J gene: TRBJ2-2
D gene: TRBD2
V gene: TRBV4-3
CDR3 protein: CASSQGDYQNTGELFF
CDR3 DNA: TGCGCCAGCAGCCAGGGGGACTACCAGAACACCGGGGAGCTGTTTTTT

clone size: -
J gene: TRBJ1-1
D gene: -
V gene: TRBV2
CDR3 protein: CASSVGENTEAFF
CDR3 DNA: TGTGCCAGCAGTGTGGGCGAGAACACTGAAGCTTTCTTT

clone size: few
J gene: TRBJ2-3
D gene: -
V gene: TRBV7-2
CDR3 protein: CASSSLRPPDTQYF
CDR3 DNA: TGTGCCAGCAGCTCGCTACGTCCGCCTGATACGCAGTATTTT

clone size: -
J gene: TRBJ2-7
D gene: TRBD2
V gene: TRBV6-1
CDR3 protein: CASSASGYEQYF
CDR3 DNA: TGTGCCAGCAGTGCTAGCGGCTACGAGCAGTACTTC

clone size: few
J gene: TRBJ1-6
D gene: -
V gene: TRBV6-5
CDR3 protein: CASSYDAGHNSPLHF
CDR3 DNA: TGTGCCAGCAGTTACGACGCAGGCCATAATTCACCCCTCCACTTT

clone size: -
J gene: TRBJ1-1
D gene: TRBD1
V gene: TRBV6-5
CDR3 protein: CAGSYLITGGTEAFF
CDR3 DNA: TGTGCCGGCAGTTACCTAATAACAGGGGGGACTGAAGCTTTCTTT

clone size: -
J gene: TRBJ1-2
D gene: TRBD1
V gene: TRBV28
CDR3 protein: CASSKNRGRDGYTF
CDR3 DNA: TGTGCCAGCAGTAAAAACAGGGGGCGGGATGGCTACACCTTC

clone size: -
J gene: TRBJ1-1
D gene: -
V gene: TRBV28
CDR3 protein: CASSLMGALNTEAFF
CDR3 DNA: TGTGCCAGCAGTCTCATGGGGGCGCTGAACACTGAAGCTTTCTTT

clone size: -
J gene: TRBJ1-1
D gene: -
V gene: TRBV27
CDR3 protein: CASSLYGYGGMNTEAFF
CDR3 DNA: TGTGCCAGCAGTTTATATGGGTATGGGGGGATGAACACTGAAGCTTTCTTT

clone size: -
J gene: TRBJ2-1
D gene: -
V gene: TRBV11-1
CDR3 protein: CASSRPRYNEQFF
CDR3 DNA: TGTGCCAGCAGCCGTCCTAGGTACAATGAGCAGTTCTTC

clone size: -
J gene: TRBJ2-3
D gene: TRBD2
V gene: TRBV5-4
CDR3 protein: CASSFSGRRTDTQYF
CDR3 DNA: TGTGCCAGCAGCTTTAGCGGGAGAAGAACAGATACGCAGTATTTT

clone size: once
J gene: TRBJ2-7
D gene: TRBD1
V gene: TRBV29-1
CDR3 protein: CSVRDRELSYEQYF
CDR3 DNA: TGCAGCGTTCGTGACAGGGAACTCTCCTACGAGCAGTACTTC

clone size: -
J gene: TRBJ2-3
D gene: TRBD1
V gene: TRBV10-3
CDR3 protein: CATRQGLTDTQYF
CDR3 DNA: TGTGCCACTCGACAGGGGCTCACAGATACGCAGTATTTT